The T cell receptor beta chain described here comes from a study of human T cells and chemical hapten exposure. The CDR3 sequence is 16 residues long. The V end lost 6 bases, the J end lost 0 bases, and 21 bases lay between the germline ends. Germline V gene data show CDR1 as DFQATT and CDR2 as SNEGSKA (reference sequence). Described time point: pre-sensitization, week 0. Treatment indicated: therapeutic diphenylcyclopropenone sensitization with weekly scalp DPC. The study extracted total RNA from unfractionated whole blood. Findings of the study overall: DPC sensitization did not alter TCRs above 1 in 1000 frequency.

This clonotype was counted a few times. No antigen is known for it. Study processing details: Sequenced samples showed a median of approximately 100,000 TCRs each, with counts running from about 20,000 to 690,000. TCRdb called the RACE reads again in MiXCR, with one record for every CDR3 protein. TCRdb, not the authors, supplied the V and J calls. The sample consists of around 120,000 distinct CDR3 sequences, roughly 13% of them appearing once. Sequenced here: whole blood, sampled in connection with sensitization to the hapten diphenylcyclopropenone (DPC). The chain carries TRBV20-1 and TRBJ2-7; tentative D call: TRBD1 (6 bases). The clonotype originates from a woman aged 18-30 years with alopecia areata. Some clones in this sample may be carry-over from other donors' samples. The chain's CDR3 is CSAYRMTGQSSYEQYF. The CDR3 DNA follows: TGCAGTGCGTACCGAATGACAGGTCAAAGCTCCTACGAGCAGTACTTC.